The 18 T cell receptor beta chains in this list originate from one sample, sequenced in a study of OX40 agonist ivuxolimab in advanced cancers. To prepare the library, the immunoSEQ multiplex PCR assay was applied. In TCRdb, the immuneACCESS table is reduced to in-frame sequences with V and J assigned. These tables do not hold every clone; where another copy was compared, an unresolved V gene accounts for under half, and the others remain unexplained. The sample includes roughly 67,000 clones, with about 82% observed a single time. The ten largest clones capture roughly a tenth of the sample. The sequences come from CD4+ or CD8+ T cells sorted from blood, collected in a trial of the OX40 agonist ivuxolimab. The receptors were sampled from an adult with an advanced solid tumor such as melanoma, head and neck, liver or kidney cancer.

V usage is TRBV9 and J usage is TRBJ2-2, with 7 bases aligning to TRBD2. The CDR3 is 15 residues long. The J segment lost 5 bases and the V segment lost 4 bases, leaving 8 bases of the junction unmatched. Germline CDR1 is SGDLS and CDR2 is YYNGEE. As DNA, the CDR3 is TGTGCCAGCAGCCCCCTGGGGGAGGGGACCGGGGAGCTGTTTTTT. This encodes CASSPLGEGTGELFF.

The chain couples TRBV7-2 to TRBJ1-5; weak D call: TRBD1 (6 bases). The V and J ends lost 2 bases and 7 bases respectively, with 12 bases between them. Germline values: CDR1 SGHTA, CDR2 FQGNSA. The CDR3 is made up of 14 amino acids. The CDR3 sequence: CASSLFQGWQPQHF. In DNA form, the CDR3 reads TGTGCCAGCAGCTTATTCCAGGGGTGGCAGCCCCAGCATTTT.

The CDR3 DNA follows: TGTGCCAGCAGTGCCAGGATCTCCCCGAGCAGGGGCGGGGGCTACACCTTC. It encodes CASSARISPSRGGGYTF. The chain is built from TRBV2 and TRBJ1-2; tentative D call: TRBD1 (6 bases). V lost 4 bases and J 8 bases, leaving 26 bases between the germline ends. The CDR3 totals 17 residues. CDR1 and CDR2 (germline): SNHLY, FYNNEI.

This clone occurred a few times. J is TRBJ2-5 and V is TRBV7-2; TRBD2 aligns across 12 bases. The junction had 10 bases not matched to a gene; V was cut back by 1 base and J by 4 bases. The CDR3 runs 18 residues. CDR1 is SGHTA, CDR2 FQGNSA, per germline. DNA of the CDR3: TGTGCCAGCAGCTTAGGCTTCTTGCTAGCGGGGGGGCGAGAGACCCAGTACTTC. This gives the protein CASSLGFLLAGGRETQYF.

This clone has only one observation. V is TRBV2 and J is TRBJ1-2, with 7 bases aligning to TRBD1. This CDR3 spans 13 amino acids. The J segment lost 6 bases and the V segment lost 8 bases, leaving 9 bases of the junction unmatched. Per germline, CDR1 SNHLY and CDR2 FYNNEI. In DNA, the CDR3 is TGTGCCAGCTCCCGGGACAGAAAAAATGGCTACACCTTC. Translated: CASSRDRKNGYTF.

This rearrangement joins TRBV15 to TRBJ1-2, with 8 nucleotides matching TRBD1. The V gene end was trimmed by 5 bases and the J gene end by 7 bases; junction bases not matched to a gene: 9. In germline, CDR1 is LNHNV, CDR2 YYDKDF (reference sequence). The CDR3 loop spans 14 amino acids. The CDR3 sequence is CATSLGADRGGYTF. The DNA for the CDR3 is TGTGCCACCAGCCTGGGGGCCGACAGGGGTGGCTACACCTTC.

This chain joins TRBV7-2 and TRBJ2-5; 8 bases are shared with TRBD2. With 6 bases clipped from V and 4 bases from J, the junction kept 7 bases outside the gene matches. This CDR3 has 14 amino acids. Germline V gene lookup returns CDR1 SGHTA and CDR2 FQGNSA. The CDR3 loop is CASRPGGGVETQYF. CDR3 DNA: TGTGCCAGCAGGCCCGGGGGGGGCGTAGAGACCCAGTACTTC.

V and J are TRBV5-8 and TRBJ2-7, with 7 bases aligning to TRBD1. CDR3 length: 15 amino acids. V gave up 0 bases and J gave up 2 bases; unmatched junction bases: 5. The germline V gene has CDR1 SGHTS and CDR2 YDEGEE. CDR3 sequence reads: CASSLAGTDPYEQYV. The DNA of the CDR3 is TGTGCCAGCAGCTTGGCCGGGACAGACCCCTACGAGCAGTACGTC.

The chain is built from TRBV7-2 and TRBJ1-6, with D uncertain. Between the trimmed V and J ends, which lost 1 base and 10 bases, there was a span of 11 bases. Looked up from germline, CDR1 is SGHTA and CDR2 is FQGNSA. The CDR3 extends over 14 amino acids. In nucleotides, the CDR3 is TGTGCCAGCAGCTTAGGAGGATCCCGATCACCCCTCCACTTT. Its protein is CASSLGGSRSPLHF.

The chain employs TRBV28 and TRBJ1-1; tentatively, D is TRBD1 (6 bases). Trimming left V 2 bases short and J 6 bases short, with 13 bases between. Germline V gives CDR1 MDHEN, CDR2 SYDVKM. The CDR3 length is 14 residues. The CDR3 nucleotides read TGTGCCAGCAGTTTACGCACAGGGTCGGCTGAAGCTTTCTTT. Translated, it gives CASSLRTGSAEAFF.

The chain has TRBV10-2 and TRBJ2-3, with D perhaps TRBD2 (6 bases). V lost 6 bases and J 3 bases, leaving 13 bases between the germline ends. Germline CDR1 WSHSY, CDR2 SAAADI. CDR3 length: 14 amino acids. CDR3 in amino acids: CASSLGLATDTQYF. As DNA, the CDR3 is TGCGCCAGCAGCTTGGGGCTAGCGACAGATACGCAGTATTTT.

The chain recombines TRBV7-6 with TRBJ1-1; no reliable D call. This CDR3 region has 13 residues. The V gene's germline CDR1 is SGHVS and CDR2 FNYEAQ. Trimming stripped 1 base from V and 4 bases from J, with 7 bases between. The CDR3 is CASSLVGSTEAFF. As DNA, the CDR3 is TGTGCCAGCAGCTTAGTGGGGAGCACTGAAGCTTTCTTT.

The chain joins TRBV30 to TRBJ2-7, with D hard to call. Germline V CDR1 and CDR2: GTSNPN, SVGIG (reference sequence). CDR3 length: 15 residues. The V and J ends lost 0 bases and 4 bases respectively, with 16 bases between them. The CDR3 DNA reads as TGTGCCTGGAGTGTATTTACCCCGAAAGAGTACGAGCAGTACTTC. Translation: CAWSVFTPKEYEQYF.

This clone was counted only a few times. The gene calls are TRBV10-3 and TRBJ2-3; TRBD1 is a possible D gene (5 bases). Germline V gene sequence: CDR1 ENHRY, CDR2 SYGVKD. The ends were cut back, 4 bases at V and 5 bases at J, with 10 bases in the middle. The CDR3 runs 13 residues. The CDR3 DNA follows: TGTGCCATCAGTGCCAGGGTGGTAGATACGCAGTATTTT. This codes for CAISARVVDTQYF.

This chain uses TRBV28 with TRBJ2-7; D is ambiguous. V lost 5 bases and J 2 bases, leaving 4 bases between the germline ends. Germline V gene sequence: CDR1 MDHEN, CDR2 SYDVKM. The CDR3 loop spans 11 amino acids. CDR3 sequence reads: CASSNAYEQYV. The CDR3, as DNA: TGTGCCAGCAGTAATGCCTACGAGCAGTACGTC.

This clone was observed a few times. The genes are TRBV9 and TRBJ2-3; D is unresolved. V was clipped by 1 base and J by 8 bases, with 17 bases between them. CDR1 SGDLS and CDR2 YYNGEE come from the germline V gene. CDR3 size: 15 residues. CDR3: CASSVSPDPGGTQYF. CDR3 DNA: TGTGCCAGCAGCGTAAGTCCCGATCCGGGTGGTACGCAGTATTTT.

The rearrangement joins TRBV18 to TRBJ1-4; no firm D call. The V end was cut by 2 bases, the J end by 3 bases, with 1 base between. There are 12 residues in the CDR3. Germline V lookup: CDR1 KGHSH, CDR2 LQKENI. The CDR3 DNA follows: TGTGCCAGCTCACCATCTAATGAAAAACTGTTTTTT. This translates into CASSPSNEKLFF.

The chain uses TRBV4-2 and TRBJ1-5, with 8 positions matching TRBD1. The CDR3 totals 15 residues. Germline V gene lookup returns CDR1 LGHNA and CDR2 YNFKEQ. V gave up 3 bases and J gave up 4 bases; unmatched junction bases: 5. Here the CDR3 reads CASSHMTGANQPQHF. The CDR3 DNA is TGTGCCAGCAGCCACATGACAGGGGCAAATCAGCCCCAGCATTTT.